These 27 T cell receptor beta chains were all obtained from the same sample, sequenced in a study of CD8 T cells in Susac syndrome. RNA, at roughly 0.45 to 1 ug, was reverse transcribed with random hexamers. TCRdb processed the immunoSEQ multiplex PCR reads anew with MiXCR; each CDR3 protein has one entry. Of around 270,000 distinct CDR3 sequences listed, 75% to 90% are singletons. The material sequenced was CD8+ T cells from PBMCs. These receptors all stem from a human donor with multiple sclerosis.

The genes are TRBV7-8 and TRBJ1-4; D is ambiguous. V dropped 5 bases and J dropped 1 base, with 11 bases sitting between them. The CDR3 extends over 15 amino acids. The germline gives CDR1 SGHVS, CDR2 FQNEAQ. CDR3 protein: CASSRERVTNEKLFF. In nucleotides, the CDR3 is TGTGCCAGCAGCCGAGAGAGGGTAACTAATGAAAAACTGTTTTTT.

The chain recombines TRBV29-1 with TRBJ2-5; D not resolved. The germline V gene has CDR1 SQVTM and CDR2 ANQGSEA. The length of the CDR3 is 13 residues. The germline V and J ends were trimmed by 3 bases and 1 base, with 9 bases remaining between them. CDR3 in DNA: TGCAGCGTTGAGGGCACAGCCCAAGAGACCCAGTACTTC. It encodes CSVEGTAQETQYF.

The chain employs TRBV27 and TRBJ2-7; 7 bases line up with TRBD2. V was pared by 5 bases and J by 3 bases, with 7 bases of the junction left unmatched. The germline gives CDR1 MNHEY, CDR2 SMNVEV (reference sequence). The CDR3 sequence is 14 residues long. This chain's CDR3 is CASSGLGGVYEQYF. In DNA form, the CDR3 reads TGTGCCAGCAGTGGTTTGGGAGGGGTCTACGAGCAGTACTTC.

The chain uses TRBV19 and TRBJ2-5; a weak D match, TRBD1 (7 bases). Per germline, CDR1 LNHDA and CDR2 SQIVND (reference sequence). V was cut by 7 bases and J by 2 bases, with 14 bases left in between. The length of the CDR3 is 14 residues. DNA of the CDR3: TGTGCCAGTACCCAGGGGGGACGTCAAGAGACCCAGTACTTC. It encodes CASTQGGRQETQYF. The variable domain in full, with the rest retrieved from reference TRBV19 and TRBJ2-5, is DGGITQSPKYLFRKEGQNVTLSCEQNLNHDAMYWYRQDPGQGLRLIYYSQIVNDFQKGDIAEGYSVSREKKESFPLTVTSAQKNPTAFYLCASTQGGRQETQYFGPGTRLLVL.

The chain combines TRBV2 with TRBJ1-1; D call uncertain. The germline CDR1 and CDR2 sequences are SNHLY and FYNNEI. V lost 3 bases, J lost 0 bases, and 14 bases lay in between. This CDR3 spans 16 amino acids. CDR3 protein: CASSDPSRTLNTEAFF. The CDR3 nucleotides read TGTGCCAGCAGTGATCCCTCGAGGACCTTGAACACTGAAGCTTTCTTT.

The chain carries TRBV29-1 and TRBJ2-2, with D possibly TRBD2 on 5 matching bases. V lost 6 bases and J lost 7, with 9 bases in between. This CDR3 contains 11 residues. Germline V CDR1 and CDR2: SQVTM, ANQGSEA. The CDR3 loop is CSVKRDGELFF. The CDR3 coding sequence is TGCAGCGTAAAACGGGACGGGGAGCTGTTTTTT.

The CDR3 region has the DNA TGTGCCAGCAGCACCTACACCCGGTTAGCGGGAGAGTCCTACGAGCAGTACTTC. Its protein is CASSTYTRLAGESYEQYF. The chain employs TRBV7-6 and TRBJ2-7, with 9 bases fitting TRBD2. The CDR3 loop spans 18 amino acids. J was trimmed by 1 base and V by 5 bases; bases with no gene match: 15. Looked up from germline, CDR1 is SGHVS and CDR2 is FNYEAQ.

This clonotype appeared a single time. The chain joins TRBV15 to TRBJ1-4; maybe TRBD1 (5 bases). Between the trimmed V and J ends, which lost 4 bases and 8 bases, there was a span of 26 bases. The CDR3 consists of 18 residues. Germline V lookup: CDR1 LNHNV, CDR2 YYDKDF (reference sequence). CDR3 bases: TGTGCCACCAGCAAAGTGGTTGTCGGCCGGGGCGTGAGGGAAAAACTGTTTTTT. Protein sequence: CATSKVVVGRGVREKLFF. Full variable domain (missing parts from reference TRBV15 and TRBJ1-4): DAMVIQNPRYQVTQFGKPVTLSCSQTLNHNVMYWYQQKSSQAPKLLFHYYDKDFNNEADTPDNFQSRRPNTSFCFLDIRSPGLGDTAMYLCATSKVVVGRGVREKLFFGSGTQLSVL.

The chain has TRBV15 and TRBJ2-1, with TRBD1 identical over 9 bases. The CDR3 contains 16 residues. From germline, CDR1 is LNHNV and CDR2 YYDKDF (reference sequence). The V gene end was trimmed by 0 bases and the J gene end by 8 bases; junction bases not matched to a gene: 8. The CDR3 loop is CATSRDRGTGLDEQFF. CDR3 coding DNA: TGTGCCACCAGCAGAGATCGGGGGACAGGGTTGGATGAGCAGTTCTTC.

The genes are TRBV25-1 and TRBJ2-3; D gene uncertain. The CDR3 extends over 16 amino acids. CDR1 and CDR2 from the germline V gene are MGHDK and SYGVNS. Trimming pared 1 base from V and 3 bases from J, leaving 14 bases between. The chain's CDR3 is CASSESGLGRTDTQYF. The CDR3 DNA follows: TGTGCCAGCAGTGAATCTGGTTTAGGCCGAACAGATACGCAGTATTTT.

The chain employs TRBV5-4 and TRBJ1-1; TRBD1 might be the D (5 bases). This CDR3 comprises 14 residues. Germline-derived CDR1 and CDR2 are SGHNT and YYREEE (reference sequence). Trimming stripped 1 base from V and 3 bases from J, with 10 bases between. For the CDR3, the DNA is TGTGCCAGCAGCTTGACGGGGGGGGACACTGAAGCTTTCTTT. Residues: CASSLTGGDTEAFF.

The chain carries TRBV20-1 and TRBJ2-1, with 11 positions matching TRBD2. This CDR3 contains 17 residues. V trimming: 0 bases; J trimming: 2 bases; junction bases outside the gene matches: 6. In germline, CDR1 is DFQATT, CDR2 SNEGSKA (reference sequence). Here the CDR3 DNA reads TGCAGTGCTAGAGATGTAACTAGCGGGGGCACCTACAATGAGCAGTTCTTC. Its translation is CSARDVTSGGTYNEQFF.

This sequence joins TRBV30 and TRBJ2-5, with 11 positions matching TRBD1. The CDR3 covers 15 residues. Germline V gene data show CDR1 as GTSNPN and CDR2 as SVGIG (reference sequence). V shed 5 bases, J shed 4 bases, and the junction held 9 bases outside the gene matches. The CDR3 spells CAWDTGTGGLETQYF. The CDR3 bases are TGTGCCTGGGACACCGGGACAGGGGGGTTAGAGACCCAGTACTTC.

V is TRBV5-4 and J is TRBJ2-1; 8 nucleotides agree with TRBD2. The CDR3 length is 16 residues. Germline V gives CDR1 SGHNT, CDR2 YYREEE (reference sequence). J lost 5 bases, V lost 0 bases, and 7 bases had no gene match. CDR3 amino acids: CASSLDAGGNDNEQFF. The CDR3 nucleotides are TGTGCCAGCAGCTTGGACGCGGGAGGTAACGACAATGAGCAGTTCTTC.

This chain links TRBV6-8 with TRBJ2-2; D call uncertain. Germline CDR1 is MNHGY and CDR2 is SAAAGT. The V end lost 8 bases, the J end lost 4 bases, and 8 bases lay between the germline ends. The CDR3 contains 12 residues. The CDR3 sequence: CASRYPTGELFF. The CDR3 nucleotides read TGTGCCAGCCGATACCCCACCGGGGAGCTGTTTTTT.

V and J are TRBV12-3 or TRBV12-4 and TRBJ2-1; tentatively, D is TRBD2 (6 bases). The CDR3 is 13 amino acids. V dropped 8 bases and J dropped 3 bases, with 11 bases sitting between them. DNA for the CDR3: TGTGCCAGCTCGGGACTTGGCTACAATGAGCAGTTCTTC. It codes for CASSGLGYNEQFF.

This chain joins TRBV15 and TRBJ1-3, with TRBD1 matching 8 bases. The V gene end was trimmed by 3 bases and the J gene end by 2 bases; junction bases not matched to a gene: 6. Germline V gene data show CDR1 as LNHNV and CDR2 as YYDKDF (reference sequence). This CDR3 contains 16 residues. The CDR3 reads CATSRSRGPTGNTIYF. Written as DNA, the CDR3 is TGTGCCACCAGCAGGAGCAGGGGGCCCACTGGAAACACCATATATTTT.

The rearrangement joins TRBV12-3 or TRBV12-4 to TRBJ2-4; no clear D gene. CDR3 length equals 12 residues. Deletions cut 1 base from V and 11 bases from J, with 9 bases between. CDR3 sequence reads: CASSLEVLVQYF. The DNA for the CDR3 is TGTGCCAGCAGTTTAGAGGTCCTTGTTCAGTACTTC.

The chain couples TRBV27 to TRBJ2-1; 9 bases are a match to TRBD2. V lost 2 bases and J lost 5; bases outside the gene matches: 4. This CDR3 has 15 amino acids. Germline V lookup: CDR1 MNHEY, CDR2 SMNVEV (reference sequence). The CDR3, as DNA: TGTGCCAGCAGTTTAAGTGCGGGGGGGAACAATGAGCAGTTCTTC. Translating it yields CASSLSAGGNNEQFF.

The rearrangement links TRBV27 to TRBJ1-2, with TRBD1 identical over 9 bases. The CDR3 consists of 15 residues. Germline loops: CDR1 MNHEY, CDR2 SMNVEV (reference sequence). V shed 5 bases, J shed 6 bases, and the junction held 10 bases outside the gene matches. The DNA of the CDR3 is TGTGCCAGCAGTATCACAGGGGGCGGAGGTAATGGCTACACCTTC. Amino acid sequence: CASSITGGGGNGYTF.

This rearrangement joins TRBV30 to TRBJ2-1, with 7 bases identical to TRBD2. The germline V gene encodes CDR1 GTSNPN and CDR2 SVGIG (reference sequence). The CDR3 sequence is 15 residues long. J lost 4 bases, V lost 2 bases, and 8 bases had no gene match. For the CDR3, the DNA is TGTGCCTGGAGTCTACTAGCGCAAGGATACAATGAGCAGTTCTTC. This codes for CAWSLLAQGYNEQFF.

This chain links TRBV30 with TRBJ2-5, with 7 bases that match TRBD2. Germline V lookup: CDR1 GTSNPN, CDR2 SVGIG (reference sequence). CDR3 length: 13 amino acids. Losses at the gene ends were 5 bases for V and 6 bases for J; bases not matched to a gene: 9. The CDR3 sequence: CAWGQLGGKTQYF. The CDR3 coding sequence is TGTGCCTGGGGCCAGCTCGGGGGGAAGACCCAGTACTTC.

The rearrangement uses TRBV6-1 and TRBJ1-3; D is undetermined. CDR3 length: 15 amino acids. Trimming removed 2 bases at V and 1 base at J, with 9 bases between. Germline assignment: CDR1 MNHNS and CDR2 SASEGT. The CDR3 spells CASSESRGSGNTIYF. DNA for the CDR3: TGTGCCAGCAGTGAAAGTCGGGGATCTGGAAACACCATATATTTT.

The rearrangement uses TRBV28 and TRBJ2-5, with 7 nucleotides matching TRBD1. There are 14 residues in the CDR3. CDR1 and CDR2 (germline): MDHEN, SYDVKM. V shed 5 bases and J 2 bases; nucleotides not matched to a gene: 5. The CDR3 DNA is TGTGCCAGCAGTCCCCAGGGGGATCAAGAGACCCAGTACTTC. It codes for CASSPQGDQETQYF.

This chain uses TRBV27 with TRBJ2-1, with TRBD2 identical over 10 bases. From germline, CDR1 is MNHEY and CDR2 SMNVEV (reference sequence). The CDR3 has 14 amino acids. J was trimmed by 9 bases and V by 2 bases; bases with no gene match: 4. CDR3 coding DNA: TGTGCCAGCAGTTTAACTAGCGGGGTGGCTGAGCAGTTCTTC. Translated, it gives CASSLTSGVAEQFF.

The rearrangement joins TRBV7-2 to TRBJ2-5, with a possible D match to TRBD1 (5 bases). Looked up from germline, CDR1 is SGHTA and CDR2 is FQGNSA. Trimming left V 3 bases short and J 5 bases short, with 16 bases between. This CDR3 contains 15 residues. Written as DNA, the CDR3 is TGTGCCAGCAGCTTGTGGGGAAATCCAGGGGAGACCCAGTACTTC. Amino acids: CASSLWGNPGETQYF. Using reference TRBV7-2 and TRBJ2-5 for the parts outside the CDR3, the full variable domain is GAGVSQSPSNKVTEKGKDVELRCDPISGHTALYWYRQSLGQGLEFLIYFQGNSAPDKSGLPSDRFSAERTGGSVSTLTIQRTQQEDSAVYLCASSLWGNPGETQYFGPGTRLLVL.

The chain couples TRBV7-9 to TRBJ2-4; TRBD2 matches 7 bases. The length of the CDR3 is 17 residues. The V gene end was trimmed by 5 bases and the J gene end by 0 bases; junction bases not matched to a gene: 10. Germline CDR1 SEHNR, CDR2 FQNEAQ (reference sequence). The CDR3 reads CASSPGRRGTAKNIQYF. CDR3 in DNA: TGTGCCAGCAGCCCGGGACGGCGGGGGACAGCCAAAAACATTCAGTACTTC. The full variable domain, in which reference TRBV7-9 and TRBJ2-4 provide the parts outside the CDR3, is DTGVSQNPRHKITKRGQNVTFRCDPISEHNRLYWYRQTLGQGPEFLTYFQNEAQLEKSRLLSDRFSAERPKGSFSTLEIQRTEQGDSAMYLCASSPGRRGTAKNIQYFGAGTRLSVL.